This T cell receptor (beta chain) was sequenced in a study of CD8 T cells in ankylosing spondylitis (dated 2017 in TCRdb). For the wider study: To find TCR variants linked to disease, the study profiled T cell receptor beta repertoires in ankylosing spondylitis patients and healthy donors. The full study cohort was made up of about two dozen ankylosing spondylitis patients and about a hundred healthy donors. Peripheral blood samples were taken, and synovial fluid was additionally collected from ankylosing spondylitis patients. Study-level results and caveats: Some of the motif variants had been reported before in the synovial fluid and blood of reactive arthritis patients, a finding that suggests common disease-initiation mechanisms. The disease-linked clones showed a CD8+ phenotype and occurred at relatively low frequencies in peripheral blood. A TCR beta motif made up of 7 to 9 highly homologous amino acid variants appeared to be characteristic of blood from ankylosing spondylitis patients. According to the report, matched synovial fluid samples from ankylosing spondylitis patients were significantly enriched for the disease-linked clones.

This clonotype was seen a few times. Its antigen is unknown. The input lacks base qualities; no much larger clone sits a single base away. The CDR3, from cysteine to phenylalanine, totals 17 residues. Only the CDR3 DNA stays, 51 bases, in frame from base 1. V and J are truncated by 6 bases and 2 bases respectively, leaving an intervening sequence of 19 bases. Sequenced using an Illumina HiSeq 2500. Quantitative 5'-RACE with molecular barcodes was used to prepare TCR beta libraries. On the authors' methods: A new computational method based on a probabilistic model of VDJ rearrangement was used to identify disease-linked TCR variants. The public sequencing data were trimmed at Q25 with fastp and processed into clonotypes with MiXCR by TCRdb, which kept only in-frame beta chains. When rows share a CDR3 protein, they turn into one entry using the most common DNA and genes. The authors' filters were not applied to this entry. The table for this sample lists approximately 260,000 distinct CDR3 sequences; more than 15% of them were counted only once. The ten largest clones add up to over 25% of the sample.

This TCR derives from a male donor with ankylosing spondylitis or in good health (not recorded which). Here the chain combines TRBV12-3 or TRBV12-4 and TRBJ2-2; the D segment could be TRBD2, given 5 matching bases. The sample taken for sequencing was blood, either unsorted or a sorted T cell fraction (not recorded which). The CDR3 loop reads CASRITIASDNTGELFF. The DNA is as follows: TGTGCCAGCAGAATTACTATAGCGTCCGATAACACCGGGGAGCTGTTTTTT.